The entry that follows covers one TCR beta chain sequence. What it binds is unknown. Sequenced by immunoSEQ multiplex PCR; TCRdb stores in-frame clones only, minus some. The sample lists some 35,000 clones; less than 97% were seen once. Donors were patients with active juvenile idiopathic arthritis. The trim removed 2 bases at V and 8 bases at J, leaving 6 bases unmatched. Germline V gene lookup returns CDR1 SGHNT and CDR2 YYREEE (reference sequence). The CDR3 loop spans 15 amino acids. These data are taken from a study of circulating and synovial CD4+ cells in juvenile arthritis. Whole-study findings and limits: Bulk blood CD4 samples held at least an order of magnitude more or fewer genomes than CPL.

The source material was CD4+ T cells from blood. The J gene is TRBJ2-1, the V gene TRBV5-4; the match to TRBD2 covers 11 bases. This sequence was found in a human donor with juvenile idiopathic arthritis. The DNA of the CDR3 is TGTGCCAGCAGCTTTAGCGGGAGGGGAAGTTATGAGCAGTTCTTC. Its translation: CASSFSGRGSYEQFF.